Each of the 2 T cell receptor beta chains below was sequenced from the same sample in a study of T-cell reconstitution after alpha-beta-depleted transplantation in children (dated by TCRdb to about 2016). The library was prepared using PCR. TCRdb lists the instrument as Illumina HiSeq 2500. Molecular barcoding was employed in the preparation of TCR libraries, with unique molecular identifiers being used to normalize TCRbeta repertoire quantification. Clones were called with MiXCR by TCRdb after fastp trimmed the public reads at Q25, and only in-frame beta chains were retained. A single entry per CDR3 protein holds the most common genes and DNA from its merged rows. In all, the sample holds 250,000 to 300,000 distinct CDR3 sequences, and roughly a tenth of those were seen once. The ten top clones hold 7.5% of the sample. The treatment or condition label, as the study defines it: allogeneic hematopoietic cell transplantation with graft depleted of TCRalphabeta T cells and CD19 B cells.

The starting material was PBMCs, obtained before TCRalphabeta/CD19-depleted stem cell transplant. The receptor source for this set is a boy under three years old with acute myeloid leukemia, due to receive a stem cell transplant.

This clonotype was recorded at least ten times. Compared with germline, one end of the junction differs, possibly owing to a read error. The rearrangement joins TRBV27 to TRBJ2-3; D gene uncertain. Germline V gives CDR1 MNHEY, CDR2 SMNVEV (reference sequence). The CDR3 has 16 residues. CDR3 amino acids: CASSLSYYPGTDRQYF. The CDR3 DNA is TGTGCCAGCAGTTTATCTTACTATCCAGGCACAGATAGGCAGTATTTT.

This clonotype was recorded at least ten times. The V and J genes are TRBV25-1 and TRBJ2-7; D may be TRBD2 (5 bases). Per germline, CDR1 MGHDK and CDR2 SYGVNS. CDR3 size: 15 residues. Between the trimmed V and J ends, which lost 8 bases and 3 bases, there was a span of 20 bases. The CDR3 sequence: CASGLNEGGYYEQYF. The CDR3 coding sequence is TGTGCCAGCGGATTGAATGAGGGTGGCTACTACGAGCAGTACTTC.